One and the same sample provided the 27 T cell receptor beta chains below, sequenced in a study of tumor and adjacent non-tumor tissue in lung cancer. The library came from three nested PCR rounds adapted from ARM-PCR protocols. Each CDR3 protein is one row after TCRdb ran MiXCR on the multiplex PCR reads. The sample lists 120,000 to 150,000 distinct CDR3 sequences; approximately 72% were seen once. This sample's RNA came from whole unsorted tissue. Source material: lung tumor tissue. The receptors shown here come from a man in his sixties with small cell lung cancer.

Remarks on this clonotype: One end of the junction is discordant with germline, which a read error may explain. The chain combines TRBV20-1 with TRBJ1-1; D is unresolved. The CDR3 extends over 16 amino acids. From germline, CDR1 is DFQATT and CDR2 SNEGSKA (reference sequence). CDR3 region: CNASDMGRQYRTEAFF. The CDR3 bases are TGCAATGCTAGTGATATGGGCAGGCAATATCGCACTGAAGCTTTCTTT.

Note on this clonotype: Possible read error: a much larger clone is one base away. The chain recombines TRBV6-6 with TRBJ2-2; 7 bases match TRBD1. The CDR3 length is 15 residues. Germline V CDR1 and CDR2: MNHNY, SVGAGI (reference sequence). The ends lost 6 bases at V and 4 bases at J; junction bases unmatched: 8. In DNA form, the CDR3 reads TGTGCCAGCAGAACCTACAGGGGTGGCACCGGGGAGCTGTTTTTT. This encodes CASRTYRGGTGELFF.

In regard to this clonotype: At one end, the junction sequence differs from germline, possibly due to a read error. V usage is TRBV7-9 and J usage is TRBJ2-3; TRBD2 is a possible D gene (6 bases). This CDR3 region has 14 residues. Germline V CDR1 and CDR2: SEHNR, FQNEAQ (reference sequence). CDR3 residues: CASSIGTPTDMQYF. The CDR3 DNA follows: TGTGCCAGCAGCATTGGGACTCCCACAGATATGCAGTATTTT.

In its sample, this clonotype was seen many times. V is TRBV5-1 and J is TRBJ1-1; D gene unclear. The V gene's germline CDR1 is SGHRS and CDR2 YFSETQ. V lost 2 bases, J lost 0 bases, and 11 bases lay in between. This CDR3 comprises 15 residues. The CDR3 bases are TGCGCCAGCAGCTTTTTGGCCGGGTTGAACACTGAAGCTTTCTTT. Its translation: CASSFLAGLNTEAFF.

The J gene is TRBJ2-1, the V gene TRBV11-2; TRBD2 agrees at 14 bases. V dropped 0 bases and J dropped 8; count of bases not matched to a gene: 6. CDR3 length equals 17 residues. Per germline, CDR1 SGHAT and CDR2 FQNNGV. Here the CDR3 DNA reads TGTGCCAGCAGCTTAGAGTCGGGACTAGCGGGAGTCGATGAGCAGTTCTTC. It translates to CASSLESGLAGVDEQFF.

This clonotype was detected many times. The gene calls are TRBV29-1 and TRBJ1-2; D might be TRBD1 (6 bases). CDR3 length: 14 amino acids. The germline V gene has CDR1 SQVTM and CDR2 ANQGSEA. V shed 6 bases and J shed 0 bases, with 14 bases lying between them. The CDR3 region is CSVRRGGSNYGYTF. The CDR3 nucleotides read TGCAGCGTCCGAAGGGGGGGTTCTAACTATGGCTACACCTTC.

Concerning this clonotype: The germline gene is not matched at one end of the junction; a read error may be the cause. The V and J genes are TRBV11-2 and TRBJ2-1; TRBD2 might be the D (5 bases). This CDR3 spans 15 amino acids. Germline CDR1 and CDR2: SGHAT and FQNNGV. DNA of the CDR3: TGTGCCAGGAGCTTAGTACGGGGATCCTACAATGAGCAGTTCTTC. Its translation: CARSLVRGSYNEQFF.

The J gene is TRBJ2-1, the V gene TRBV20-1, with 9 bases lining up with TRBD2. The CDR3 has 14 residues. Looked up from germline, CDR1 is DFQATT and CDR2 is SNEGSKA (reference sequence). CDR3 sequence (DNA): TGCACTACTAGGGCGGGAGGGGCGGGCAATGAGCAGTTCTTC. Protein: CTTRAGGAGNEQFF.

The CDR3 DNA sequence: TGTGCCAGCAGTTACGTTAAAGCGGGGCACTACGAGCAGTACTTC. It translates to CASSYVKAGHYEQYF. The chain carries TRBV6-6 and TRBJ2-7, with 7 nucleotides matching TRBD2. The V segment lost 2 bases and the J segment 3 bases; nucleotides outside the gene matches: 7. Germline values: CDR1 MNHNY, CDR2 SVGAGI (reference sequence). The CDR3 loop spans 15 amino acids.

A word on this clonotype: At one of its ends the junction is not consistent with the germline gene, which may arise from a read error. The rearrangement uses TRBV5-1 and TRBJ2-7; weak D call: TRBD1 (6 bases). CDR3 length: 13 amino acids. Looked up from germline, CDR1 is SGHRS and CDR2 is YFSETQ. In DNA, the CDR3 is TGCGCCAGCAGCTACGGACAGAACTACGAGCATTACTTC. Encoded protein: CASSYGQNYEHYF.

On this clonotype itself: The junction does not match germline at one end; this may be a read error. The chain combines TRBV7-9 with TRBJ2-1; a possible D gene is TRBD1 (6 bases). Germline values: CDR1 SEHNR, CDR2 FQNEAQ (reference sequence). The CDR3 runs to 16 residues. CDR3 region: CASSLSSGALYNEHFF. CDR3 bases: TGTGCCAGCAGCTTAAGTTCAGGGGCTCTATACAATGAGCACTTCTTC.

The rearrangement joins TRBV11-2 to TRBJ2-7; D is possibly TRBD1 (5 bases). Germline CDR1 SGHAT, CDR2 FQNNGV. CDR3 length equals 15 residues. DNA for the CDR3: TGTGCGAGCTGCTCAAAACTAAGGGGATCCTACGAGCAGTACTTC. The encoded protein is CASCSKLRGSYEQYF.

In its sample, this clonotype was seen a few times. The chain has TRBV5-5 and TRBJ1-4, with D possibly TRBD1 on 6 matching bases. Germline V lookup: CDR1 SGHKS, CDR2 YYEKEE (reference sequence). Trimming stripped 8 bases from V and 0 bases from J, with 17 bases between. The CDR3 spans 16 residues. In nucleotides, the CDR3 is TGTGCCAGTAGCCCCGATACAGGGACAACTAATGAAAAACTGTTTTTT. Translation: CASSPDTGTTNEKLFF. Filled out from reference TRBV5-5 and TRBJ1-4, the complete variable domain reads DAGVTQSPTHLIKTRGQQVTLRCSPISGHKSVSWYQQVLGQGPQFIFQYYEKEERGRGNFPDRFSARQFPNYSSELNVNALLLGDSALYLCASSPDTGTTNEKLFFGSGTQLSVL.

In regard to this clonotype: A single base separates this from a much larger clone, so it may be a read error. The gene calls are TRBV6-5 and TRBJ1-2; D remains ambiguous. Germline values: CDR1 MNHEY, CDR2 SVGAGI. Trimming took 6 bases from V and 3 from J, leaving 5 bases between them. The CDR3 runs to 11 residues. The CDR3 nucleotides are TGTGCCAGCAGATTAGACTATGGCTACACCTTC. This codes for CASRLDYGYTF.

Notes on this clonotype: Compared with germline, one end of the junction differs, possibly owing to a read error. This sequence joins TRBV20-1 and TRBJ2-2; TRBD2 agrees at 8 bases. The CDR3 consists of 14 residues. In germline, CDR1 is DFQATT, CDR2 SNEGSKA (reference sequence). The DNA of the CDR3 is TGCAGTGCTAGAGATCTCCGGGATAGCGGGGAGTTGTCTTTT. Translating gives CSARDLRDSGELSF.

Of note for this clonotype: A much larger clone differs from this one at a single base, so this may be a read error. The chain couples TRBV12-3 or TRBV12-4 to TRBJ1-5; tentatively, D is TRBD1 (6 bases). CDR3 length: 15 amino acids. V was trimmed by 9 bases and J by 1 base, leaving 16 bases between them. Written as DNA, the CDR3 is TGTGCCAGGAGCCAACGAGACAGGAGCAATCAGCCCCAGCATTTT. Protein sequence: CARSQRDRSNQPQHF.

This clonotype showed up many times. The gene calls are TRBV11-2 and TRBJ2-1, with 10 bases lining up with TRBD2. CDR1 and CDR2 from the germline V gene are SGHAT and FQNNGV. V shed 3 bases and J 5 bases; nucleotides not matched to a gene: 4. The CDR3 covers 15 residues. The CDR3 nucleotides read TGTGCCAGCAGCTTTATAGCGGGAGGAGACAATGAGCAGTTCTTC. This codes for CASSFIAGGDNEQFF.

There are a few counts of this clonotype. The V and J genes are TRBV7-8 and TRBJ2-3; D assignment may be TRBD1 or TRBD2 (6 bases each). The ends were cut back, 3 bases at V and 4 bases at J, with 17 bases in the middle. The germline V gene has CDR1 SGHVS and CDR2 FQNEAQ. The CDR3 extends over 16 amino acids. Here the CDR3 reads CASSFLRGEVADTQYF. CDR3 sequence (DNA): TGTGCCAGCAGCTTCTTGAGGGGGGAGGTGGCAGATACGCAGTATTTT.

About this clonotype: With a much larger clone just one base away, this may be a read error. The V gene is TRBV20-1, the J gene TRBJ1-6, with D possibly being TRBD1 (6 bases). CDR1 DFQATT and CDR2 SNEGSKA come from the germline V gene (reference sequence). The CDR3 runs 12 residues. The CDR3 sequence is CNAREGGSPLHF. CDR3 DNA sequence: TGCAATGCTAGAGAGGGGGGTTCACCCCTCCACTTT.

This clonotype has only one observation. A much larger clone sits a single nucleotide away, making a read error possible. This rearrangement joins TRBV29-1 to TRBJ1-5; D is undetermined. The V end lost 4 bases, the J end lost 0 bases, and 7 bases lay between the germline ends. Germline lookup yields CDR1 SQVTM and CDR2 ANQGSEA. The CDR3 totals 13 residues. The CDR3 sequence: CSVAGSSNQPQHF. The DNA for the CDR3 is TGCAGCGTTGCTGGGAGTAGCAATCAGCCCCAGCATTTT.

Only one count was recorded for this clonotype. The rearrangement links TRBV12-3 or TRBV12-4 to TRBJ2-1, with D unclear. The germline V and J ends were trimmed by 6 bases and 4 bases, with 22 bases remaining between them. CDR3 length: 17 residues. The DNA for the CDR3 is TGTGCCAGCAGCCCCACCTCGAGCAGGAGAAGGTACAATGAGCAGTTCTTC. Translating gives CASSPTSSRRRYNEQFF.

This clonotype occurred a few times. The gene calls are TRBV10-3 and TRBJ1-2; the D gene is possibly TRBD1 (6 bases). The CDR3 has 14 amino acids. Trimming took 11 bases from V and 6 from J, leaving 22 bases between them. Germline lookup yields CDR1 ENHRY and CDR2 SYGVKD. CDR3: CAVLDPQGVDGYTF. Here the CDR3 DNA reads TGTGCCGTTCTAGACCCACAGGGAGTTGATGGCTACACCTTC.

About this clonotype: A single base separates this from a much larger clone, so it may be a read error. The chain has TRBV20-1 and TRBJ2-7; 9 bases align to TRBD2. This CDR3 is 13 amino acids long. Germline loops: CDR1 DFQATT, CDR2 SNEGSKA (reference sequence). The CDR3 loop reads CSAGAGGPDERYF. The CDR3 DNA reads TGCAGTGCTGGGGCGGGAGGGCCAGACGAGCGGTACTTC.

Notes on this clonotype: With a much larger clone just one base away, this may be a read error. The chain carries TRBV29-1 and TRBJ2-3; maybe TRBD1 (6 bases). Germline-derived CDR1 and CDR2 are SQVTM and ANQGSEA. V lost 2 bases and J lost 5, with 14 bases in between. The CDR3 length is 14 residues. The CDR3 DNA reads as TGCAGCGTTGAATACAGGGTTTCCCAAGATACGCAGTATTTT. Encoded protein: CSVEYRVSQDTQYF.

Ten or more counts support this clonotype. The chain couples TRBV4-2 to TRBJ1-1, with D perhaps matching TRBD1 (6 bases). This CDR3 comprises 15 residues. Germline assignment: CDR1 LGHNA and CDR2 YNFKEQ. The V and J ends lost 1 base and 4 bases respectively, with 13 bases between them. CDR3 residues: CASSQGSGEGTEAFF. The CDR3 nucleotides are TGTGCCAGCAGCCAAGGATCAGGGGAGGGCACTGAAGCTTTCTTT.

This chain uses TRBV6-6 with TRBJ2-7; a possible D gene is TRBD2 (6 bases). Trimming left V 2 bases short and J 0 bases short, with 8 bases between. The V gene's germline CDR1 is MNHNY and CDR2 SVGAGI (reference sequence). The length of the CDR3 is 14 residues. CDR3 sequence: CASSYDGSSYEQYV. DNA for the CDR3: TGTGCCAGCAGTTACGACGGGAGCTCCTACGAGCAGTACGTC.

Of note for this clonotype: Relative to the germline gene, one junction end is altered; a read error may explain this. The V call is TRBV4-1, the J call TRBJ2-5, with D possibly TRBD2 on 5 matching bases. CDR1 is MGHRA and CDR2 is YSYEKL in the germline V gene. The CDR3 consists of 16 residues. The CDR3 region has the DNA TGCACCAGCAGCCAAGATGGGCGGGTGGGCGGAGAAACCCAGTACTTC. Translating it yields CTSSQDGRVGGETQYF.